Below are 21 T cell receptor beta chains sequenced from a single sample in a study of Ad26.COV2.S vaccination and SARS-CoV-2 variants. The data were produced by immunoSEQ multiplex PCR, yet TCRdb's version contains in-frame clones alone and is incomplete. The sample lists more than 150,000 clones, roughly nine tenths occurring once. This material consisted of peripheral blood, taken after recovery from COVID-19. These receptors were collected from a human donor who had recovered from COVID-19.

The chain couples TRBV5-4 to TRBJ2-3, with D possibly matching TRBD2 (6 bases). Per the germline V gene, CDR1 is SGHNT and CDR2 is YYREEE (reference sequence). The CDR3 consists of 16 residues. V gave up 4 bases and J gave up 2 bases, with 17 bases separating them. In nucleotides, the CDR3 is TGTGCCAGCAGCCTTGCGGGGCGAGCAGACACAGATACGCAGTATTTT. Protein sequence: CASSLAGRADTDTQYF.

The chain has TRBV14 and TRBJ2-1, with 8 positions matching TRBD2. J gave up 6 bases and V 1 base, and 5 bases lay outside the gene matches. The CDR3 is made up of 15 amino acids. CDR1 SGHDN and CDR2 FVKESK come from the germline V gene. CDR3 DNA: TGTGCCAGCAGCCAAGGGGTAGCGGGACTCAATGAGCAGTTCTTC. Encoded protein: CASSQGVAGLNEQFF.

The rearrangement joins TRBV11-2 to TRBJ2-5; TRBD2 matches at 12 bases. The trim removed 4 bases at V and 5 bases at J, leaving 2 bases unmatched. The V gene's germline CDR1 is SGHAT and CDR2 FQNNGV. The CDR3 covers 14 residues. The CDR3 DNA follows: TGTGCCAGCAGCTGGACTAGCGGGAAGGAGACCCAGTACTTC. It specifies CASSWTSGKETQYF.

The genes are TRBV11-2 and TRBJ2-7; 12 positions agree with TRBD1. The CDR3 spans 18 residues. The germline V gene encodes CDR1 SGHAT and CDR2 FQNNGV. V was pared by 6 bases and J by 0 bases, with 12 bases of the junction left unmatched. The CDR3 loop reads CASRAGTGGGKSSYEQYF. The CDR3 DNA reads as TGTGCCAGCAGGGCCGGGACAGGGGGCGGTAAGAGCTCCTACGAGCAGTACTTC.

The gene calls are TRBV5-6 and TRBJ2-1, with no clear D. V dropped 2 bases and J dropped 6 bases, with 15 bases sitting between them. This CDR3 region has 15 residues. Germline V gene lookup returns CDR1 SGHDT and CDR2 YYEEEE. The CDR3 is CASSFGQAVFNEQFF. The DNA of the CDR3 is TGTGCCAGCAGCTTTGGCCAGGCCGTGTTCAATGAGCAGTTCTTC.

The CDR3 region is CSVLTYNEQFF. The CDR3 coding sequence is TGCAGCGTTTTAACCTACAATGAGCAGTTCTTC. The chain carries TRBV29-1 and TRBJ2-1, with D unclear. Per the germline V gene, CDR1 is SQVTM and CDR2 is ANQGSEA. The CDR3 is 11 amino acids. Between the trimmed V and J ends, which lost 5 bases and 2 bases, there was a span of 4 bases.

This clone occurred once. V and J are TRBV20-1 and TRBJ2-6; D is perhaps TRBD1 (5 bases). Trimming took 3 bases from V and 1 from J, leaving 7 bases between them. CDR1 is DFQATT, CDR2 SNEGSKA, per germline (reference sequence). The CDR3 is made up of 14 amino acids. This CDR3 is CSASKGSGANVLTF. CDR3 sequence (DNA): TGCAGTGCTAGTAAGGGGTCTGGGGCCAACGTCCTGACTTTC.

This clone was counted a single time. The rearrangement uses TRBV11-2 and TRBJ2-2; 9 positions agree with TRBD2. V was pared by 4 bases and J by 5 bases, with 5 bases of the junction left unmatched. The CDR3 contains 15 residues. Germline V gives CDR1 SGHAT, CDR2 FQNNGV. The CDR3 sequence: CASSSSGLATGELFF. The DNA for the CDR3 is TGTGCCAGCAGCTCCTCGGGACTAGCTACCGGGGAGCTGTTTTTT.

The chain combines TRBV19 with TRBJ1-5; D remains unclear. V was shortened by 7 bases and J by 2 bases, with 12 bases between the two germline ends. Germline assignment: CDR1 LNHDA and CDR2 SQIVND (reference sequence). CDR3 size: 14 residues. CDR3 in DNA: TGTGCCAGTAATTCGGGGTATGGCAATCAGCCCCAGCATTTT. It specifies CASNSGYGNQPQHF.

The chain couples TRBV5-1 to TRBJ2-1; 14 bases match TRBD2. Germline CDR1 SGHRS, CDR2 YFSETQ. Unmatched junction bases numbered 2, after V lost 3 bases and J lost 6 bases. The CDR3 length is 15 residues. Written as DNA, the CDR3 is TGCGCCAGCAGCTCCGGGACTAGCGGGAGCAATGAGCAGTTCTTC. It yields the protein CASSSGTSGSNEQFF.

The CDR3 DNA reads as TGTGCCAGCAGCTTAGGAACCAGGGCGCCACTGGGTGAGCAGTTCTTC. Its translation: CASSLGTRAPLGEQFF. The rearrangement joins TRBV7-3 to TRBJ2-1; the D gene is possibly TRBD1 (5 bases). Germline CDR1 and CDR2: SGHTA and FQGTGA. Trimming stripped 2 bases from V and 9 bases from J, with 20 bases between. CDR3 size: 16 residues.

This rearrangement joins TRBV27 to TRBJ1-2, with D perhaps matching TRBD1 (5 bases). This CDR3 spans 13 amino acids. The germline V and J ends were trimmed by 5 bases and 8 bases, with 15 bases remaining between them. Germline CDR1 MNHEY, CDR2 SMNVEV (reference sequence). The CDR3: CASSPLGGYGYTF. In DNA form, the CDR3 reads TGTGCCAGCAGTCCGCTGGGGGGGTACGGCTACACCTTC.

The chain joins TRBV6-4 to TRBJ2-3, with unresolved D. Germline V gene lookup returns CDR1 MRHNA and CDR2 SNTAGT. This CDR3 comprises 17 residues. Trimming removed 0 bases from V and 0 bases from J, with 13 bases in between. The CDR3 coding sequence is TGTGCCAGCAGTGACTCAGCCGAAGGGATAAGCACAGATACGCAGTATTTT. This translates into CASSDSAEGISTDTQYF.

This clone was counted a single time. The junction differs from germline at one of its ends, possibly a read error. V gene TRBV5-4 combines with J gene TRBJ1-2, with D perhaps matching TRBD1 (6 bases). This CDR3 comprises 15 residues. The V gene's germline CDR1 is SGHNT and CDR2 YYREEE (reference sequence). CDR3 loop: CASNLRRGPNYGYTF. In DNA form, the CDR3 reads TGTGCCAGCAACTTGCGCAGGGGCCCGAACTATGGCTACACCTTC.

The rearrangement joins TRBV6-1 to TRBJ1-4; no clear D gene. The CDR3 is 15 residues long. Germline-derived CDR1 and CDR2 are MNHNS and SASEGT. V was shortened by 1 base and J by 8 bases, with 14 bases between the two germline ends. CDR3 sequence: CASSEGGGRSEKLFF. CDR3 bases: TGTGCCAGCAGTGAAGGAGGAGGGAGGTCGGAAAAACTGTTTTTT.

The V and J genes are TRBV2 and TRBJ2-3, with 9 nucleotides matching TRBD2. J was trimmed by 2 bases and V by 4 bases; bases with no gene match: 4. Germline V gene sequence: CDR1 SNHLY, CDR2 FYNNEI. This CDR3 has 15 residues. The CDR3 is CASSAGTSPTDTQYF. DNA for the CDR3: TGTGCCAGCAGTGCTGGGACTAGCCCCACAGATACGCAGTATTTT.

This chain joins TRBV5-5 and TRBJ1-2; unclear D gene. V was cut by 3 bases and J by 7 bases, with 13 bases left in between. Germline V gives CDR1 SGHKS, CDR2 YYEKEE (reference sequence). The CDR3 totals 13 residues. The DNA for the CDR3 is TGTGCCAGCAGCTCCAGGAGCGGGTTTGGCTACACCTTC. Its translation is CASSSRSGFGYTF.

This sequence joins TRBV7-3 and TRBJ2-7; either TRBD1 or TRBD2 may fit D (5 bases each). This CDR3 contains 14 residues. Trimming stripped 5 bases from V and 3 bases from J, with 14 bases between. CDR1 is SGHTA and CDR2 is FQGTGA in the germline V gene. The DNA of the CDR3 is TGTGCCAGCAGCCCTGCCGGGACGGGCTACGAGCAGTACTTC. Translating gives CASSPAGTGYEQYF.

The chain carries TRBV6-5 and TRBJ2-5, with D maybe TRBD1 (5 bases). V lost 6 bases and J lost 2, with 16 bases in between. Germline CDR1 MNHEY, CDR2 SVGAGI. The CDR3 is 15 amino acids. Written as DNA, the CDR3 is TGTGCCAGCAGATCAGGGTGGGGTAGGCAAGAGACCCAGTACTTC. Protein: CASRSGWGRQETQYF.

This rearrangement joins TRBV7-2 to TRBJ2-2; D call uncertain. Germline values: CDR1 SGHTA, CDR2 FQGNSA. CDR3 length equals 14 residues. V lost 3 bases and J 6 bases, leaving 11 bases between the germline ends. The CDR3 DNA sequence: TGTGCCAGCAGCTTGGTTCTGGGATCCGGGGAGCTGTTTTTT. Encoded protein: CASSLVLGSGELFF.

In this sample, this clone turned up many times. The rearrangement uses TRBV9 and TRBJ1-2, with unresolved D. The germline CDR1 and CDR2 sequences are SGDLS and YYNGEE. The CDR3 extends over 13 amino acids. V dropped 0 bases and J dropped 2 bases, with 5 bases sitting between them. The DNA of the CDR3 is TGTGCCAGCAGCGTAGACACCAACTATGGCTACACCTTC. Amino acids: CASSVDTNYGYTF.